This T cell receptor (beta chain) came from a study of shared clonotypes between healthy human individuals. Clones were sequenced by immunoSEQ multiplex PCR, and TCRdb holds only the in-frame ones, with some missing. The table records some 2.3 million clones, about 92% of them present only once. V was shortened by 0 bases and J by 9 bases, with 12 bases between the two germline ends. The CDR3 is 14 residues long. Germline V gene sequence: CDR1 LGHNA, CDR2 YSLEER. The chain couples TRBV4-3 to TRBJ2-1; D not certain. Source material: naive CD4+ T cells from PBMCs. Subset here: CD45RA+ positively selected. The clonotype originates from a man in his late teens or twenties in good health. Some clones in this sample may be carry-over from other donors' samples. CDR3 amino acids: CASSQDYREGEQFF. In DNA, the CDR3 is TGCGCCAGCAGCCAAGATTATAGAGAAGGTGAGCAGTTCTTC.